This TCR beta chain was identified during a study of blood T cell repertoires in COVID-19. Study-level background: T cells, B-cell-depleted T cells, or PBMCs provided the cDNA or gDNA that served as material.

All enrollees were about 18 to 89 years old and from under 25 US areas. With 4 bases clipped from V and 1 base from J, the junction kept 2 bases outside the gene matches. The CDR3 consists of 16 residues. Germline V gene lookup returns CDR1 KGHSH and CDR2 LQKENI. In the authors' workflow: Reference gene primer amplification gave estimated nucleated cell counts. Generated by immunoSEQ multiplex PCR, the TCRdb table keeps only in-frame clones and is missing some. Clonal size and the V and J genes are those of that table, whereas D and trimming came from the DNA. The repertoire holds around 400,000 clones, roughly four fifths seen once, with about 4.9% in the top ten.

The specimen sequenced was PBMCs or T cells enriched from blood (not recorded which). The TCR comes from a woman aged 45-60 years who had recovered from COVID-19. The genes are TRBV18 and TRBJ2-5, with 14 bases that match TRBD2. The CDR3 coding sequence is TGTGCCAGCTCACTGACTAGCGGGGGGGTCCAAGAGACCCAGTACTTC. This sequence encodes CASSLTSGGVQETQYF.